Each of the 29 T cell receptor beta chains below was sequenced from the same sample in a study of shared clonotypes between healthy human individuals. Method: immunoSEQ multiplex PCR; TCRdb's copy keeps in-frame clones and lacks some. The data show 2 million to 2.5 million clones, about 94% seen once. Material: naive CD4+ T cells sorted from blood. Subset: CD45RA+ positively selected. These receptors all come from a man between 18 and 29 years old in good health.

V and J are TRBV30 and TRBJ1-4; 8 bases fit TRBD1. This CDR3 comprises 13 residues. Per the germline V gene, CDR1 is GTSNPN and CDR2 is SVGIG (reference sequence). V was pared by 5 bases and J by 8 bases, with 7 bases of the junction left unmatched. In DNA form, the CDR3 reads TGTGCCTGGTCCCAGGGGGCGAAGGAAAAACTGTTTTTT. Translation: CAWSQGAKEKLFF. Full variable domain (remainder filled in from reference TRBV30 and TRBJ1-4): SQTIHQWPATLVQPVGSPLSLECTVEGTSNPNLYWYRQAAGRGLQLLFYSVGIGQISSEVPQNLSASRPQDRQFILSSKKLLLSDSGFYLCAWSQGAKEKLFFGSGTQLSVL.

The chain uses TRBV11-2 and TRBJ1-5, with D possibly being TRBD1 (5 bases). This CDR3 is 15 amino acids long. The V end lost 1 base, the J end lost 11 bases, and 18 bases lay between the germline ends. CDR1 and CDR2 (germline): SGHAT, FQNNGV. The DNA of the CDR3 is TGTGCCAGCAGCTTAGGAGGTCCAGGGCCAATGGCCCAGCATTTT. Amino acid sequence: CASSLGGPGPMAQHF.

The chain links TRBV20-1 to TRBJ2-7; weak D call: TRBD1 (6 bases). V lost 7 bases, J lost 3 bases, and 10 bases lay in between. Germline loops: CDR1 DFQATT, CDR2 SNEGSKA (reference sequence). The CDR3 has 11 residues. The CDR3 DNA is TGCAGTGGGGGGCAGATCTACGAGCAGTACTTC. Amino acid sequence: CSGGQIYEQYF.

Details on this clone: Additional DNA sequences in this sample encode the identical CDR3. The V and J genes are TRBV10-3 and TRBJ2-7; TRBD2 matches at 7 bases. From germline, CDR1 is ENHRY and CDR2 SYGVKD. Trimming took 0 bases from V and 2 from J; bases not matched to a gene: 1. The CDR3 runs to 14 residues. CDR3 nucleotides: TGTGCCATCAGTGAGTCTGCGGGGGCCTACGAGCAGTACTTC. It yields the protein CAISESAGAYEQYF.

This CDR3 is CASSPTGSNYGYTF. CDR3 DNA sequence: TGCGCCAGCAGCCCCACAGGGTCTAACTATGGCTACACCTTC. The chain is built from TRBV5-1 and TRBJ1-2; D might be TRBD1 (6 bases). This CDR3 region has 14 residues. Trimming stripped 4 bases from V and 0 bases from J, with 10 bases between. Germline V gene lookup returns CDR1 SGHRS and CDR2 YFSETQ.

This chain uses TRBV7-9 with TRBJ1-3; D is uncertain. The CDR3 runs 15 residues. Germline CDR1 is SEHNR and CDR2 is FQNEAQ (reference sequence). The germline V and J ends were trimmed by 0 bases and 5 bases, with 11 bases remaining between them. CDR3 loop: CASSLAKGTRNTIYF. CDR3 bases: TGTGCCAGCAGCTTAGCAAAGGGTACCCGAAACACCATATATTTT.

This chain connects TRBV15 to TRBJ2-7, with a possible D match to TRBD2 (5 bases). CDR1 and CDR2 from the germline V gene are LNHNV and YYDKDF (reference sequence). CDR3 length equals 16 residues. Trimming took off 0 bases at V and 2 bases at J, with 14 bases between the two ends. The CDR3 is CATSRDLGLGTYEQYF. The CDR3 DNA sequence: TGTGCCACCAGCAGAGATCTAGGACTGGGAACCTACGAGCAGTACTTC.

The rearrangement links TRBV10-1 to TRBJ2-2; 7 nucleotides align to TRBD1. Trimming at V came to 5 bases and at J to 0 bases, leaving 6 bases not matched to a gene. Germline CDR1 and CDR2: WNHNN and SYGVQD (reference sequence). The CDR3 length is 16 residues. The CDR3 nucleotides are TGCGCCAGCAGTTTGGGGACAGTAGCGAACACCGGGGAGCTGTTTTTT. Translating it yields CASSLGTVANTGELFF.

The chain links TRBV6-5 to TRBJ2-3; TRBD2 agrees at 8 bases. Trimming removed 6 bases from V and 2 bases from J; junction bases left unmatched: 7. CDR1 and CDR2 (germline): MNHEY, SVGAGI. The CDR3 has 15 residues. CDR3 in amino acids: CASSTSGINTDTQYF. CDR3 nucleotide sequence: TGTGCCAGCAGCACTAGCGGAATTAACACAGATACGCAGTATTTT.

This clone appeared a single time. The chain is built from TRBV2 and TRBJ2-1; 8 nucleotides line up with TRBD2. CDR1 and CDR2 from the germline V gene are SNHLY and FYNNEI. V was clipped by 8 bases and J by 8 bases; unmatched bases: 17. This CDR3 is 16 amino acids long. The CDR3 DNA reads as TGTGCCAGCGTAAGGCTTCAGATCGGGACTAGTCATGAGCAGTTCTTC. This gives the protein CASVRLQIGTSHEQFF.

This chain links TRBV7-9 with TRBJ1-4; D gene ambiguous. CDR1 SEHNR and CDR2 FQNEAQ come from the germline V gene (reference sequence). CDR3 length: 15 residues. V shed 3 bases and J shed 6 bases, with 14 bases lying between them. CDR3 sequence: CASSLFWAPDEKLFF. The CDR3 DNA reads TGTGCCAGCAGCTTGTTCTGGGCCCCGGATGAAAAACTGTTTTTT.

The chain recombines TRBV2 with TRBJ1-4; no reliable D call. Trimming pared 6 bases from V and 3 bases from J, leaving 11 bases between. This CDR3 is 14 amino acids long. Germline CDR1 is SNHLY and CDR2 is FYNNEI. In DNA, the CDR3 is TGTGCCAGCAGGATGAGGCAGGCTAATGAAAAACTGTTTTTT. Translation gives CASRMRQANEKLFF.

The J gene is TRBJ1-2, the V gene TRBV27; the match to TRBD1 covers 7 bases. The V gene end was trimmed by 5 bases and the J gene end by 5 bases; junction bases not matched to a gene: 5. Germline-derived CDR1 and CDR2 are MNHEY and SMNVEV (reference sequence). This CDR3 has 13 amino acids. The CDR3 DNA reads TGTGCCAGCAGTGACGGCAGGGGGTATGGCTACACCTTC. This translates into CASSDGRGYGYTF.

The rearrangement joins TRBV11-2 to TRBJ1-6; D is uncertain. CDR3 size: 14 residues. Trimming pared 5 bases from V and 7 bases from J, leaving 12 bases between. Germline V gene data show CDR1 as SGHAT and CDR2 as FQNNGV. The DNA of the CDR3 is TGTGCCAGCAGCGCCGGTCCAGTCAATTCACCCCTCCACTTT. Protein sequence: CASSAGPVNSPLHF. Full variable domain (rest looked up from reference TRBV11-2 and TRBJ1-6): EAGVAQSPRYKIIEKRQSVAFWCNPISGHATLYWYQQILGQGPKLLIQFQNNGVVDDSQLPKDRFSAERLKGVDSTLKIQPAKLEDSAVYLCASSAGPVNSPLHFGNGTRLTVT.

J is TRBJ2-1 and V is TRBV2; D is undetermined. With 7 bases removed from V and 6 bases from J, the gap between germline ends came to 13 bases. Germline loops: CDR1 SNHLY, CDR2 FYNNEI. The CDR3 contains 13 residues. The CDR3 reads CASILGSPNEQFF. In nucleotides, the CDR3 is TGTGCCAGCATCCTGGGCTCGCCCAATGAGCAGTTCTTC.

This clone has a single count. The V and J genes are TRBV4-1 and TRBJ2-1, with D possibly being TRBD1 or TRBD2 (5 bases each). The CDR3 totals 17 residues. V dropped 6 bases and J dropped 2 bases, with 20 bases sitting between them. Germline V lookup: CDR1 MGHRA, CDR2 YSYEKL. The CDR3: CASRVDRDLSAYNEQFF. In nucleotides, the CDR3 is TGCGCCAGCAGAGTAGACCGGGACCTTAGCGCCTACAATGAGCAGTTCTTC.

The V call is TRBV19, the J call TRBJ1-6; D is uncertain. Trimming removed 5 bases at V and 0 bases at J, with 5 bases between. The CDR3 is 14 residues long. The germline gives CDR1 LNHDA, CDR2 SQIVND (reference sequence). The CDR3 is CASSASSYNSPLHF. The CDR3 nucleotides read TGTGCCAGTAGTGCTAGCTCCTATAATTCACCCCTCCACTTT. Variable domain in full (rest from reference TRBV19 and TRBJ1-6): DGGITQSPKYLFRKEGQNVTLSCEQNLNHDAMYWYRQDPGQGLRLIYYSQIVNDFQKGDIAEGYSVSREKKESFPLTVTSAQKNPTAFYLCASSASSYNSPLHFGNGTRLTVT.

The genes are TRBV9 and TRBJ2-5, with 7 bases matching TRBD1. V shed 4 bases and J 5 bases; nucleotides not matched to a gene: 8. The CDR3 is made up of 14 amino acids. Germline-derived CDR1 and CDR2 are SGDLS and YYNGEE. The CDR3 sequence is CASSYRGEWETQYF. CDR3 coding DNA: TGTGCCAGCAGCTACAGGGGAGAGTGGGAGACCCAGTACTTC.

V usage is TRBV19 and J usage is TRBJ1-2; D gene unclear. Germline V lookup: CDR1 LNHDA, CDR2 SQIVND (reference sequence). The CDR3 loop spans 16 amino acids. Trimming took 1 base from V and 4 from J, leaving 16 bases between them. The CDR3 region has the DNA TGTGCCAGTAGTATAGGTCGACCAGTGGCGCTCTATGGCTACACCTTC. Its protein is CASSIGRPVALYGYTF.

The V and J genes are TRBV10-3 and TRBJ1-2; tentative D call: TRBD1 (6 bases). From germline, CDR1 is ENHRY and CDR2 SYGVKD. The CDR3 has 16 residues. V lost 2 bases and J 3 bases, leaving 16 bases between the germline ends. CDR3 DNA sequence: TGTGCCATCAGTGAGCCTTCCACGGGGGCTGACTATGGCTACACCTTC. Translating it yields CAISEPSTGADYGYTF.

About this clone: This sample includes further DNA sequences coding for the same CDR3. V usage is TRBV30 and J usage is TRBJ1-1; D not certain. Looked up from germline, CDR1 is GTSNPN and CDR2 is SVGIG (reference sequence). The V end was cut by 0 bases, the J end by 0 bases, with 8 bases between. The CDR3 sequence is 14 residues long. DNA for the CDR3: TGTGCCTGGAGTGTAACCGGGCTGAACACTGAAGCTTTCTTT. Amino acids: CAWSVTGLNTEAFF.

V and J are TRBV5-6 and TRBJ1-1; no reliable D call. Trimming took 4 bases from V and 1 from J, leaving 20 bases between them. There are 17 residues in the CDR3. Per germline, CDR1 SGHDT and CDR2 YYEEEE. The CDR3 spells CASSHAGRAPGNTEAFF. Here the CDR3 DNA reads TGTGCCAGCAGCCACGCAGGCCGGGCCCCTGGGAACACTGAAGCTTTCTTT. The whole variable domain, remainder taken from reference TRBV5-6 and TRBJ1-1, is DAGVTQSPTHLIKTRGQQVTLRCSPKSGHDTVSWYQQALGQGPQFIFQYYEEEERQRGNFPDRFSGHQFPNYSSELNVNALLLGDSALYLCASSHAGRAPGNTEAFFGQGTRLTVV.

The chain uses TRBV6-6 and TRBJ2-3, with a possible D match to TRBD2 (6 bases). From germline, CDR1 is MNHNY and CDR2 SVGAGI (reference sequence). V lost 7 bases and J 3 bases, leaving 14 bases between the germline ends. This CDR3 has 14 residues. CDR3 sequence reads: CASTYGSGTDTQYF. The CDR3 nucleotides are TGTGCCAGCACCTACGGAAGCGGGACAGATACGCAGTATTTT.

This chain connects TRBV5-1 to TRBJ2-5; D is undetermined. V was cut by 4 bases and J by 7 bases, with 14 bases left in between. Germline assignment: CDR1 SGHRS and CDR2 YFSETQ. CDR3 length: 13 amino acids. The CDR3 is CASSAQSSVTQYF. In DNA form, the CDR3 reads TGCGCCAGCAGCGCTCAGTCCTCCGTGACCCAGTACTTC.

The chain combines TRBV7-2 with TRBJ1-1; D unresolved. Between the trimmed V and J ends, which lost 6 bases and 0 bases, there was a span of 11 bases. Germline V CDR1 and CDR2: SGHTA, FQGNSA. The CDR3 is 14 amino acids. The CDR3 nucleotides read TGTGCCAGCAGACGAGAGGTGATGAACACTGAAGCTTTCTTT. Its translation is CASRREVMNTEAFF.

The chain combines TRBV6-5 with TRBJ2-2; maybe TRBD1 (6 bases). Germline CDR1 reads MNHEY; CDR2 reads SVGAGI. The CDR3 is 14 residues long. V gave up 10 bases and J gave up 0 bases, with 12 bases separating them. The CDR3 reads CAIRWTANTGELFF. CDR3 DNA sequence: TGTGCCATACGGTGGACAGCGAACACCGGGGAGCTGTTTTTT.

CDR3 coding DNA: TGCGCCAGCGGGGACAGAAACTATGGCTACACCTTC. Protein sequence: CASGDRNYGYTF. The V call is TRBV5-1, the J call TRBJ1-2; 7 nucleotides line up with TRBD1. Germline V gene sequence: CDR1 SGHRS, CDR2 YFSETQ. CDR3 size: 12 residues. Trimming at V came to 7 bases and at J to 2 bases, leaving 2 bases not matched to a gene.

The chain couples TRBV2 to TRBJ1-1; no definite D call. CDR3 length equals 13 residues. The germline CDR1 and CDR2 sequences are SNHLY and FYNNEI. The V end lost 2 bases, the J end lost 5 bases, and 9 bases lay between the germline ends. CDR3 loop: CASSEYWSTEAFF. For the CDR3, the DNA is TGTGCCAGCAGTGAATATTGGTCGACTGAAGCTTTCTTT.

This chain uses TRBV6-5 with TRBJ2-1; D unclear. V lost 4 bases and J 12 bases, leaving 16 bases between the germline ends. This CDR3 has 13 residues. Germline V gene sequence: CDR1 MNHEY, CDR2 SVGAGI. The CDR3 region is CASSSPPLGVQFF. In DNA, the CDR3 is TGTGCCAGCAGTTCCCCACCGCTTGGAGTGCAGTTCTTC.